This section outlines one T cell receptor (beta chain) sequence together with its context. Its antigen is as yet unknown. Germline assignment: CDR1 ENHRY and CDR2 SYGVKD. The CDR3 covers 16 residues. V was shortened by 3 bases and J by 3 bases, with 15 bases between the two germline ends. The TCR beta libraries were generated through quantitative 5'-RACE incorporating molecular barcodes. TCRdb used MiXCR to reprocess the 5' RACE reads, holding one entry per CDR3 protein. Here the sample spans 210,000 or so distinct CDR3 sequences, roughly 26% being singletons. The data were taken from a study of CD8 T cells in ankylosing spondylitis. Findings of the study overall: It appeared that ankylosing spondylitis blood was characterized by a TCR beta motif of under ten highly homologous variants.

This TCR derives from a male donor with ankylosing spondylitis or in good health (not recorded which). Material for sequencing was blood, either unsorted or a sorted T cell fraction (not recorded which). The rearrangement uses TRBV10-3 and TRBJ1-3; no reliable D call. CDR3 bases: TGTGCCATCAGTGAATTTCCACCGGAGGATGGAAACACCATATATTTT. Protein sequence: CAISEFPPEDGNTIYF.